This T cell receptor beta chain was recorded in a study of a mutant IDH1 vaccine in newly diagnosed glioma (dated by TCRdb to the early 2020s). Looking at the study overall: Of the approximately 35 treated patients, around 60% were male and about 40% were female, and a mean age of roughly 40 years was recorded. Longitudinal TCRB deep sequencing was performed for roughly 24 treated patients wherever samples were available for exploratory analyses. Peripheral blood was drawn at six visits: V03 (baseline), V05, V07, V10, V12 and V13. Prior to enrollment, standard therapy consisting of radiotherapy alone, temozolomide alone, or radiochemotherapy with temozolomide had been administered to patients, with the combination being received by most patients. What the research found in general, with its limitations: Pseudoprogression seemed to be unrelated to changes in the top peripheral T cell clonotypes found by TCRB sequencing. Immune responses induced by the vaccine were seen in around 93% of patients across multiple MHC alleles. The authors noted that analyses of patient blood samples could not be reproduced because of sample limitations. Selection of PBMC samples for TCRB deep sequencing was based on availability.

The library was made by the immunoSEQ multiplex PCR assay. The hsTCRB Kit was used according to the manufacturer's protocol to amplify rearranged TCR beta chain sequences. TCRB libraries were sequenced on an Illumina MiSeq. Processing in the source paper ran as follows. The kit vendor's proprietary platform handled demultiplexing, trimming and gene mapping. Entries here come from immuneACCESS through TCRdb and include only in-frame sequences with V and J called. Some clones fail to appear in such tables; in the studies checked, an unresolved V gene covers under half of the shortfall, and the cause of the remainder is unknown. The DNA was the basis for D and trimming; V, J and clone size are from that table. The sample table contains about 98,000 clones; only one count was recorded for around nine tenths of them. Together, the top ten hold less than 0.65% of the sample. In light of the paper, this sample's time point label describes: baseline, week 1 (first vaccination visit). Read against the paper, the sample's treatment or condition label means: pre-vaccination baseline after standard-of-care therapy. Newly diagnosed WHO grade 3 or 4 IDH1-mutant astrocytomas showing loss of nuclear ATRX were present in the donors. The samples were drawn from NOA16, a multicentre, single-arm, open-label phase I trial in Germany that tested a mutant IDH1 peptide vaccine in humans for the first time. Blood drawn at visit V03 was used as the baseline sample for immunogenicity testing. Genomic DNA for TCRB sequencing was extracted from EDTA blood using the DNeasy Blood and Tissue Kit.

V lost 1 base and J lost 0 bases, and the count of bases not matched to a germline gene is 3. CDR1 and CDR2 (ENHRY, SYGVKD) derive from the germline V gene. The CDR3 has 15 amino acids, counting the end cysteine and phenylalanine. Only the CDR3 part of the read is kept: 45 bases, read in frame from the first base. For this clone: Its antigen target is currently unknown. No much larger clone exists at a distance of one base, and base qualities are not known.

The sequence joins TRBV10-3 to TRBJ2-7; TRBD1 agrees with 7 junctional bases. The input for sequencing was PBMCs, taken from a glioma patient treated with radiotherapy, temozolomide or both. The receptor was derived from a woman in her fifties or sixties with glioma. The CDR3 corresponds to CAISEFAGGSYEQYF. In nucleotide form, the sequence is TGTGCCATCAGTGAGTTTGCAGGGGGCTCCTACGAGCAGTACTTC.